This T cell receptor (beta chain) originates from a study of CD8 T cells in ankylosing spondylitis. Points from the study as a whole: In reactive arthritis synovial fluid and blood, some motif variants had been reported before. Clones linked to disease were reported to show significant enrichment in matched ankylosing spondylitis synovial fluid.

TCRdb used MiXCR to reprocess the 5' RACE reads, holding one entry per CDR3 protein. The data hold roughly 230,000 distinct CDR3 sequences, with 15% to 20% observed a single time. V dropped 4 bases and J dropped 3; count of bases not matched to a gene: 4. The CDR3 spans 13 residues. Germline V gene data show CDR1 as DFQATT and CDR2 as SNEGSKA (reference sequence). Concerning this clonotype: The antigen is not known.

V usage is TRBV20-1 and J usage is TRBJ2-7, with 9 bases fitting TRBD1. The origin of this receptor is a male donor with ankylosing spondylitis or in good health (not recorded which). Sequenced: blood, either unsorted or a sorted T cell fraction (not recorded which). DNA of the CDR3: TGCAGTGCTAAGGGGGACAGGGACTACGAGCAGTACTTC. Protein product: CSAKGDRDYEQYF.